The clone carrying this T cell receptor beta chain appeared a single time. Its antigen is not known. Trimming pared 2 bases from V and 7 bases from J, leaving 9 bases between. CDR3 length: 13 amino acids. Germline CDR1 reads MGHRA; CDR2 reads YSYEKL. This specimen belongs to a study of cytomegalovirus exposure and HLA in healthy donors. As for the study in general: Out of 150 million to 200 million T cells, an earlier analysis found around 120 million unique TCR beta sequences in total. General study results and limits: Associated with cytomegalovirus, according to the listing, were 150 to 200 TCR beta chains. Looking again later, the authors saw that most CMV-associated TCR beta chains seemed HLA-restricted.

This PCR relied on a set of 60 Vbeta primers and 13 Jbeta primers. The method was immunoSEQ multiplex PCR; TCRdb's version includes in-frame clones alone and lacks a portion of them. Here the sample spans around 160,000 clones, 68% being singletons. Material: PBMCs. The receptor was isolated from a man aged 50 to 59 in good health and CMV-seronegative. The rearrangement links TRBV4-1 to TRBJ2-1; D possibly corresponds to TRBD2 (5 bases). CDR3 in amino acids: CASSQKEGNEQFF. DNA of the CDR3: TGCGCCAGCAGCCAAAAAGAGGGTAATGAGCAGTTCTTC.